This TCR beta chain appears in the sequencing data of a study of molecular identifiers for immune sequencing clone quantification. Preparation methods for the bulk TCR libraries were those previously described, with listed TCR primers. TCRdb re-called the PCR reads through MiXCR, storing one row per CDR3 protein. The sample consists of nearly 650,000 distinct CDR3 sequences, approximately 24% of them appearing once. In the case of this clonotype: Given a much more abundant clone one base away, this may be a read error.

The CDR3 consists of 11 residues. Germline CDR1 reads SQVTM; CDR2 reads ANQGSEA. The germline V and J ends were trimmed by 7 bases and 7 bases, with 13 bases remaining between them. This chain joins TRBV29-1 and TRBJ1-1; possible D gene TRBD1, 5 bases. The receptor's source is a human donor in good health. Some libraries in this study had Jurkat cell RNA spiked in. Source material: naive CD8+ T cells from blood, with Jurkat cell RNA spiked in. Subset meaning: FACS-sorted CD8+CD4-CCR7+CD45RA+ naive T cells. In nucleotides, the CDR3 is TGCAGCGCCACGGGGCTGCATGAAGCTTTCTTT. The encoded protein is CSATGLHEAFF.